This T cell receptor beta chain is from a study of cytomegalovirus exposure and HLA in healthy donors. Whole-study results and caveats: One variant, a missense change in DCLRE1C, was linked in a later analysis to TCR beta V- and J-gene trimming. HLA alleles showed associations with 16,951 TCR beta sequences in a later analysis, at a 0.05 false discovery rate.

V was shortened by 0 bases and J by 1 base, with 7 bases between the two germline ends. CDR3 size: 15 residues. The germline V gene has CDR1 LGHNA and CDR2 YSLEER. The donors comprised healthy bone marrow donors. The PCR ran on 60 Vbeta and 13 Jbeta primers. Clones were sequenced by immunoSEQ multiplex PCR, and TCRdb holds only the in-frame ones, with some missing. The data show around 130,000 clones, roughly 75% seen once. Notes on this clone: Its matching antigen is unknown.

This clonotype was obtained from a man between 25 and 39 years old in good health and CMV-seronegative. V usage is TRBV4-3 and J usage is TRBJ2-1, with D perhaps TRBD1 (5 bases). Material: PBMCs. The CDR3 nucleotides read TGCGCCAGCAGCCAAGATCAGGGTTCCTACAATGAGCAGTTCTTC. As protein: CASSQDQGSYNEQFF.